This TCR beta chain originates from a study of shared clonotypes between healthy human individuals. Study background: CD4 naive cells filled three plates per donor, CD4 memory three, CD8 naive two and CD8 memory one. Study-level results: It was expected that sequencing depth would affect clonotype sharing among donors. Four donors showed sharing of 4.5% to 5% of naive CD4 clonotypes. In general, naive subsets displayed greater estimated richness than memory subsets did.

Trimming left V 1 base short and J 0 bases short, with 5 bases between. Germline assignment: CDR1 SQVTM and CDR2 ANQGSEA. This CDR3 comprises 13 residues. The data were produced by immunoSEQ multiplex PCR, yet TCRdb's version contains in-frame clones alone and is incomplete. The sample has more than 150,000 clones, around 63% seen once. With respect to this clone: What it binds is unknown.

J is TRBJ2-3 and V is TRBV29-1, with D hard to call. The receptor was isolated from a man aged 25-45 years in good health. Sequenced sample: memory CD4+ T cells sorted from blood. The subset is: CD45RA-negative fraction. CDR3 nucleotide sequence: TGCAGCGTTGAAGGCCCAAGCACAGATACGCAGTATTTT. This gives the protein CSVEGPSTDTQYF.